The present T cell receptor (beta chain) was sequenced within a study of CD8 T cells in Susac syndrome. V was clipped by 5 bases and J by 4 bases, with 13 bases between them. Germline values: CDR1 LGHNA, CDR2 YNFKEQ. The CDR3 has 14 residues. Reverse transcription used roughly 0.45 to 1 ug RNA and random hexamers. From the immunoSEQ multiplex PCR reads, TCRdb called clonotypes with MiXCR, one entry per CDR3 protein. The table lists around 270,000 distinct CDR3 sequences, over 75% of them singletons. While CD8+ and CD4+ T cells were isolated negatively, TEMRA cells were enriched by FACS. Sequenced sample: CD8+ T cells from PBMCs. The rearrangement links TRBV4-2 to TRBJ2-3; D perhaps matches TRBD2 (5 bases). This clonotype was sampled from a human donor with multiple sclerosis. In DNA, the CDR3 is TGTGCCAGCAGCGGTTTCGAGGGCGCAGATACGCAGTATTTT. Translating it yields CASSGFEGADTQYF.